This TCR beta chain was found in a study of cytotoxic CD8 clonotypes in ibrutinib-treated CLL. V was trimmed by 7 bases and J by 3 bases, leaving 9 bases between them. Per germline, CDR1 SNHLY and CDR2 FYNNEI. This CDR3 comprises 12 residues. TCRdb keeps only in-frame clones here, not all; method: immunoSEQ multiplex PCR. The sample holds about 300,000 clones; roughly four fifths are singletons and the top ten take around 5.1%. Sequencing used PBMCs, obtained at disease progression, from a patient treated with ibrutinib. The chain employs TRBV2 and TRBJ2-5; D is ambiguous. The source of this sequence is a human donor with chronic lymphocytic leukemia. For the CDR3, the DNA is TGTGCCAGCAAACAGTTAAAAGAGACCCAGTACTTC. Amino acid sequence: CASKQLKETQYF.